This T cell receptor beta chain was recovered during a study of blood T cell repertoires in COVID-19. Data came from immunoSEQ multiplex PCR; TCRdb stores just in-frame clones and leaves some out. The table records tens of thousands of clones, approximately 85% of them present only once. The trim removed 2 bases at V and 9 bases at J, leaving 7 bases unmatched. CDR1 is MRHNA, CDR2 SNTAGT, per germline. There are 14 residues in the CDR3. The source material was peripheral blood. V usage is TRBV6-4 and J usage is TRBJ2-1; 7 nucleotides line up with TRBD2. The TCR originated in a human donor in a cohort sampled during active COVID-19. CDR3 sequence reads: CASSDQGGGPEQFF. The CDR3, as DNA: TGTGCCAGCAGTGACCAAGGCGGGGGACCTGAGCAGTTCTTC.